These 24 T cell receptor beta chains originate from one sample sequenced in a study of CD8 T cells in ankylosing spondylitis. One entry per CDR3 protein results from TCRdb running MiXCR on the 5' RACE reads. The repertoire has about 540,000 distinct CDR3 sequences, 12% of them found once; the top ten carry approximately 6.2%. Notes on the study in general: One TCR beta motif, made up of under ten highly homologous variants, appeared characteristic of ankylosing spondylitis blood.

Their target antigens are unknown. Specimen: blood, either unsorted or a sorted T cell fraction (not recorded which). These receptors originate from a male donor with ankylosing spondylitis.

This sequence joins TRBV7-2 and TRBJ1-1; 9 bases match TRBD1. V lost 3 bases to trimming and J lost 0 bases; unmatched junction nucleotides: 2. Germline assignment: CDR1 SGHTA and CDR2 FQGNSA. The CDR3 is 15 amino acids. The CDR3 spells CASSFGTGLNTEAFF. In nucleotides, the CDR3 is TGTGCCAGCAGCTTCGGGACAGGGTTGAACACTGAAGCTTTCTTT.

J is TRBJ2-1 and V is TRBV3-1; D call uncertain. CDR1 LGHDT and CDR2 YNNKEL come from the germline V gene (reference sequence). V gave up 4 bases and J gave up 0 bases, with 10 bases separating them. The CDR3 is 15 amino acids. The CDR3 DNA reads as TGTGCCAGCAGCCCCGGTTTTGGCTCCTACAATGAGCAGTTCTTC. This codes for CASSPGFGSYNEQFF.

This clonotype was seen only a few times. J is TRBJ2-1 and V is TRBV7-2; 14 bases align to TRBD2. The germline gives CDR1 SGHTA, CDR2 FQGNSA. The CDR3 is 15 residues long. The V and J ends lost 6 bases and 6 bases, in that order; junction bases with no gene match: 4. CDR3 nucleotides: TGTGCCAGCAGACCGGGACTAGCGGGAGTCAATGAGCAGTTCTTC. This sequence encodes CASRPGLAGVNEQFF.

V gene TRBV28 combines with J gene TRBJ2-5; TRBD2 matches at 11 bases. The CDR3 has 14 residues. Germline values: CDR1 MDHEN, CDR2 SYDVKM. V dropped 9 bases and J dropped 4; count of bases not matched to a gene: 7. CDR3 coding DNA: TGTGCCAGTGCAACTAGCGGGAGAAGAGAGACCCAGTACTTC. Its protein is CASATSGRRETQYF.

The chain couples TRBV20-1 to TRBJ2-7; 8 bases agree with TRBD2. V gave up 7 bases and J gave up 6 bases; unmatched junction bases: 20. Germline V gene data show CDR1 as DFQATT and CDR2 as SNEGSKA (reference sequence). CDR3 size: 16 residues. CDR3 in amino acids: CSVTRDGPPGGVEQYF. In nucleotides, the CDR3 is TGCAGTGTTACCCGGGACGGACCTCCCGGGGGGGTCGAGCAGTACTTC.

This sequence joins TRBV12-3 or TRBV12-4 and TRBJ2-3; maybe TRBD1 (5 bases). The CDR3 has 14 residues. V lost 4 bases, J lost 3 bases, and 11 bases lay in between. The CDR3 bases are TGTGCCAGCAGTTCAGGGCTAATGACAGATACGCAGTATTTT. Its protein is CASSSGLMTDTQYF.

The CDR3 protein is CSAREGAGAFYEQYF. The CDR3 DNA sequence: TGCAGTGCTAGAGAGGGCGCGGGAGCCTTCTACGAGCAGTACTTC. This chain uses TRBV20-1 with TRBJ2-7, with 7 positions matching TRBD2. The CDR3 length is 15 residues. The V segment lost 0 bases and the J segment 3 bases; nucleotides outside the gene matches: 8. The germline gives CDR1 DFQATT, CDR2 SNEGSKA (reference sequence).

This chain joins TRBV3-1 and TRBJ2-3; 8 bases are a match to TRBD2. CDR3 size: 15 residues. The germline V gene encodes CDR1 LGHDT and CDR2 YNNKEL (reference sequence). V was pared by 6 bases and J by 4 bases, with 9 bases of the junction left unmatched. The CDR3 sequence: CASSLSGRGPDTQYF. In DNA form, the CDR3 reads TGTGCCAGCAGTCTCAGCGGGAGAGGACCAGATACGCAGTATTTT.

This clonotype was seen ten or more times. V is TRBV7-2 and J is TRBJ2-2; 8 bases match TRBD1. V lost 4 bases and J lost 1; bases outside the gene matches: 5. The CDR3 is 16 residues long. Germline V lookup: CDR1 SGHTA, CDR2 FQGNSA. CDR3 DNA: TGTGCCAGCAGCTCTTATGGGACAGGGAACACCGGGGAGCTGTTTTTT. Its translation: CASSSYGTGNTGELFF.

This clonotype was picked up one time. The V gene is TRBV9, the J gene TRBJ2-6, with D perhaps matching TRBD1 (6 bases). This CDR3 region has 15 residues. The germline V gene has CDR1 SGDLS and CDR2 YYNGEE. Trimming took 2 bases from V and 4 from J, leaving 10 bases between them. The chain's CDR3 is CASSVQGSGANVLTF. Written as DNA, the CDR3 is TGTGCCAGCAGCGTGCAGGGGTCAGGGGCCAACGTCCTGACTTTC.

This clonotype was detected a few times. The genes are TRBV4-2 and TRBJ2-2; 9 nucleotides line up with TRBD1. CDR3 length equals 16 residues. V lost 4 bases to trimming and J lost 2 bases; unmatched junction nucleotides: 5. CDR1 and CDR2 (germline): LGHNA, YNFKEQ. The CDR3 region has the DNA TGTGCCAGCAGCCTATATACAGGGGGCAACACCGGGGAGCTGTTTTTT. This sequence encodes CASSLYTGGNTGELFF.

This clonotype has just a few counts. This chain links TRBV27 with TRBJ2-1; 8 nucleotides agree with TRBD1. J lost 8 bases, V lost 6 bases, and 12 bases had no gene match. The CDR3 is made up of 15 amino acids. Per germline, CDR1 MNHEY and CDR2 SMNVEV (reference sequence). The CDR3 region has the DNA TGTGCCAGCAGCCCAACCGGGACAGGATTGCATGAGCAGTTCTTC. Its protein is CASSPTGTGLHEQFF.

A few counts support this clonotype. The rearrangement joins TRBV30 to TRBJ1-2; 7 positions match TRBD1. CDR3 length: 15 residues. CDR1 is GTSNPN, CDR2 SVGIG, per germline (reference sequence). J was trimmed by 2 bases and V by 2 bases; bases with no gene match: 8. Here the CDR3 DNA reads TGTGCCTGGAGTTCCTCCTTGACAGGGAACTATGGCTACACCTTC. This gives the protein CAWSSSLTGNYGYTF.

A few counts support this clonotype. The CDR3 protein is CASSVVSSYNEQFF. CDR3 sequence (DNA): TGTGCCAGCAGCGTAGTAAGCTCCTACAATGAGCAGTTCTTC. The chain couples TRBV9 to TRBJ2-1; no clear D gene. Germline V gene sequence: CDR1 SGDLS, CDR2 YYNGEE. Trimming took off 0 bases at V and 0 bases at J, with 4 bases between the two ends. The CDR3 covers 14 residues.

This clonotype has ten or more counts. The gene calls are TRBV5-1 and TRBJ2-5, with a possible D match to TRBD1 (6 bases). Germline V gene data show CDR1 as SGHRS and CDR2 as YFSETQ. The V end lost 2 bases, the J end lost 5 bases, and 13 bases lay between the germline ends. This CDR3 spans 14 amino acids. The CDR3 region is CASSLQGIRETQYF. DNA of the CDR3: TGCGCCAGCAGCTTACAGGGCATAAGGGAGACCCAGTACTTC.

J is TRBJ1-2 and V is TRBV28; D uncertain. V lost 7 bases and J 5 bases, leaving 14 bases between the germline ends. The CDR3 spans 13 residues. Looked up from germline, CDR1 is MDHEN and CDR2 is SYDVKM. CDR3 nucleotide sequence: TGTGCCAGCAATCTTGCACCGGGATATGGCTACACCTTC. It specifies CASNLAPGYGYTF.

This clonotype was observed a handful of times. This rearrangement joins TRBV24-1 to TRBJ1-2; D possibly corresponds to TRBD1 (6 bases). V lost 3 bases to trimming and J lost 2 bases, with 9 bases between them. Germline V gives CDR1 KGHDR, CDR2 SFDVKD. The CDR3 runs 14 residues. The CDR3 DNA reads as TGTGCCACCAGTGATCCTACAGGGAACTATGGCTACACCTTC. It specifies CATSDPTGNYGYTF.

This clonotype has a handful of counts. This chain uses TRBV24-1 with TRBJ2-1; D gene ambiguous. Looked up from germline, CDR1 is KGHDR and CDR2 is SFDVKD. V lost 2 bases to trimming and J lost 4 bases, with 14 bases between them. The CDR3 loop spans 16 amino acids. The CDR3: CATSDSSATVYNEQFF. The DNA for the CDR3 is TGTGCCACCAGTGATTCCTCGGCGACCGTTTACAATGAGCAGTTCTTC.

The chain recombines TRBV20-1 with TRBJ2-1, with 15 bases lining up with TRBD2. Looked up from germline, CDR1 is DFQATT and CDR2 is SNEGSKA (reference sequence). The ends lost 4 bases at V and 1 base at J; junction bases unmatched: 5. This CDR3 contains 17 residues. CDR3: CSATLGTSGRSYNEQFF. CDR3 bases: TGCAGTGCTACCCTAGGGACTAGCGGGAGGTCCTACAATGAGCAGTTCTTC.

This clonotype was observed many times. This chain joins TRBV5-1 and TRBJ2-7; TRBD1 aligns across 8 bases. The CDR3 consists of 14 residues. Trimming at V came to 4 bases and at J to 0 bases, leaving 3 bases not matched to a gene. Germline V lookup: CDR1 SGHRS, CDR2 YFSETQ. CDR3: CASSITGGSYEQYF. The CDR3 DNA reads as TGCGCCAGCAGCATCACAGGGGGCTCCTACGAGCAGTACTTC.

Regarding this clonotype: Given a much more abundant clone one base away, this may be a read error. This chain connects TRBV12-3 or TRBV12-4 to TRBJ2-4; TRBD2 might be the D (7 bases). The CDR3 runs to 15 residues. As DNA, the CDR3 is TGTGCCAGCAGCTACAGGGTTCGAGCGGGAAACACTCAGTACTTC. This encodes CASSYRVRAGNTQYF.

This clonotype was seen ten or more times. The chain has TRBV14 and TRBJ2-7; weak D call: TRBD2 (6 bases). The V gene lost 1 base and the J gene lost 3 bases, with 10 bases spanning the gap. In germline, CDR1 is SGHDN, CDR2 FVKESK. The CDR3 sequence is 14 residues long. This chain's CDR3 is CASSQARGFYEQYF. In DNA form, the CDR3 reads TGTGCCAGCAGCCAAGCTCGGGGGTTCTACGAGCAGTACTTC. Complete variable domain (other parts from reference TRBV14 and TRBJ2-7): EAGVTQFPSHSVIEKGQTVTLRCDPISGHDNLYWYRRVMGKEIKFLLHFVKESKQDESGMPNNRFLAERTGGTYSTLKVQPAELEDSGVYFCASSQARGFYEQYFGPGTRLTVT.

The table lists this clonotype with many counts. This chain connects TRBV29-1 to TRBJ1-2, with D maybe TRBD1 (5 bases). The CDR3 covers 12 residues. The V gene's germline CDR1 is SQVTM and CDR2 ANQGSEA. With 7 bases removed from V and 6 bases from J, the gap between germline ends came to 15 bases. CDR3 protein: CSGLRETDGYTF. The CDR3 nucleotides read TGCAGCGGGCTCAGGGAGACTGATGGCTACACCTTC.

This clonotype was seen ten or more times. V gene TRBV11-2 combines with J gene TRBJ2-5; no definite D call. The CDR3 length is 13 residues. V was clipped by 5 bases and J by 4 bases, with 11 bases between them. Germline CDR1 SGHAT, CDR2 FQNNGV. CDR3: CASSILARETQYF. The DNA of the CDR3 is TGTGCCAGCAGCATATTAGCTAGAGAGACCCAGTACTTC.